The 10 T cell receptor beta chains presented below share a single source sample, sequenced in a study of T cell responses to AZD1222 COVID-19 vaccine (dated by TCRdb to the early 2020s). The time point label on this specimen signifies: about 28 days (+/-7) after the second vaccine dose. The library was made by the immunoSEQ multiplex PCR assay. This is the immuneACCESS table as TCRdb keeps it, with only in-frame sequences that have V and J called. A part of the clones is gone; compared with another copy, unresolved V genes explain less than half, and the rest is unexplained. The sample includes some 110,000 clones, with around 89% observed a single time. Clones ranked in the top ten supply approximately 3.5% of the sample. Source: peripheral blood, taken 28 days after the second AZD1222 dose. The receptors were gathered from an adult who received the AZD1222 COVID-19 vaccine.

Comments on this clone: At one end the junction does not follow the germline gene, possibly because of a read error. The chain joins TRBV27 to TRBJ1-1, with D uncertain. Germline V lookup: CDR1 MNHEY, CDR2 SMNVEV (reference sequence). The CDR3 runs 13 residues. CDR3: CAGSFEPNTEAFF. In nucleotides, the CDR3 is TGTGCCGGCAGTTTTGAACCGAACACTGAAGCTTTCTTT.

The gene calls are TRBV19 and TRBJ2-7; 7 bases are shared with TRBD2. The V gene end was trimmed by 3 bases and the J gene end by 6 bases; junction bases not matched to a gene: 2. This CDR3 is 12 amino acids long. The germline gives CDR1 LNHDA, CDR2 SQIVND (reference sequence). CDR3 amino acids: CASSMWGGEQYF. In DNA, the CDR3 is TGTGCCAGTAGTATGTGGGGGGGCGAGCAGTACTTC.

This chain links TRBV5-5 with TRBJ2-1; D perhaps matches TRBD2 (5 bases). CDR3 length: 15 residues. The germline V and J ends were trimmed by 0 bases and 2 bases, with 9 bases remaining between them. Germline assignment: CDR1 SGHKS and CDR2 YYEKEE (reference sequence). CDR3 loop: CASSLGRVTYNEQFF. The CDR3 DNA is TGTGCCAGCAGCTTGGGGCGGGTCACCTACAATGAGCAGTTCTTC.

V usage is TRBV12-5 and J usage is TRBJ2-1; 9 bases align to TRBD2. Germline V gene lookup returns CDR1 LGHNT and CDR2 FRNRAP. The J segment lost 10 bases and the V segment lost 8 bases, leaving 9 bases of the junction unmatched. The CDR3 spans 13 residues. CDR3 residues: CASQQRGALEQFF. DNA for the CDR3: TGTGCTAGTCAACAGCGGGGGGCTCTCGAGCAGTTCTTC.

The chain employs TRBV13 and TRBJ2-3; TRBD2 might be the D (6 bases). The CDR3 extends over 13 amino acids. V was trimmed by 7 bases and J by 0 bases, leaving 8 bases between them. Germline CDR1 and CDR2: PRHDT and FYEKMQ (reference sequence). The CDR3 protein is CASTGTSTDTQYF. The CDR3 DNA is TGTGCCAGCACGGGGACTAGCACAGATACGCAGTATTTT.

The CDR3 DNA reads TGTGCCAGCAGCTTTAGGGGGAACACTGAAGCTTTCTTT. This gives the protein CASSFRGNTEAFF. The rearrangement joins TRBV6-5 to TRBJ1-1; tentatively, D is TRBD1 (5 bases). This CDR3 is 13 amino acids long. Germline V gives CDR1 MNHEY, CDR2 SVGAGI. Trimming cost V 6 bases and J 1 base, with 9 bases left between them.

This chain uses TRBV12-5 with TRBJ2-3; D remains ambiguous. Germline-derived CDR1 and CDR2 are LGHNT and FRNRAP. Trimming removed 1 base at V and 5 bases at J, with 7 bases between. This CDR3 region has 13 residues. The CDR3 spells CASGLAPIDTQYF. CDR3 DNA: TGTGCTAGTGGTTTGGCACCAATAGATACGCAGTATTTT. The full variable domain, completed using reference TRBV12-5 and TRBJ2-3, is DARVTQTPRHKVTEMGQEVTMRCQPILGHNTVFWYRQTMMQGLELLAYFRNRAPLDDSGMPKDRFSAEMPDATLATLKIQPSEPRDSAVYFCASGLAPIDTQYFGPGTRLTVL.

The V and J genes are TRBV10-3 and TRBJ1-2; 9 nucleotides align to TRBD1. With 5 bases clipped from V and 4 bases from J, the junction kept 8 bases outside the gene matches. The CDR3 loop spans 15 amino acids. The germline V gene encodes CDR1 ENHRY and CDR2 SYGVKD. This CDR3 is CAISPDRGSSYGYTF. The CDR3 region has the DNA TGTGCCATCAGTCCGGACAGGGGATCGTCCTATGGCTACACCTTC.

This chain joins TRBV18 and TRBJ1-4, with 8 nucleotides matching TRBD1. V dropped 6 bases and J dropped 8; count of bases not matched to a gene: 8. The CDR3 contains 14 residues. Germline assignment: CDR1 KGHSH and CDR2 LQKENI. CDR3 in amino acids: CASSAGGAGEKLFF. DNA of the CDR3: TGTGCCAGCTCCGCAGGGGGCGCAGGGGAAAAACTGTTTTTT. The whole variable domain, remainder taken from reference TRBV18 and TRBJ1-4, is NAGVMQNPRHLVRRRGQEARLRCSPMKGHSHVYWYRQLPEEGLKFMVYLQKENIIDESGMPKERFSAEFPKEGPSILRIQQVVRGDSAAYFCASSAGGAGEKLFFGSGTQLSVL.

V usage is TRBV29-1 and J usage is TRBJ2-7, with 10 bases lining up with TRBD1. V lost 1 base, J lost 2 bases, and 5 bases stayed unmatched. Germline V gene lookup returns CDR1 SQVTM and CDR2 ANQGSEA. There are 15 residues in the CDR3. In nucleotides, the CDR3 is TGCAGCGTTGAAGGATGGGACAGGGGAGCCTACGAGCAGTACTTC. Protein product: CSVEGWDRGAYEQYF.